The 19 T cell receptor beta chains given below trace back to one sample, sequenced in a study of somatic mutations in cytotoxic T cells in rheumatoid arthritis. The data were produced by immunoSEQ multiplex PCR, yet TCRdb's version contains in-frame clones alone and is incomplete. This table holds more than 20,000 clones, 82% found once. Source material: CD8+ T cells sorted from blood. Receptors originate from a man aged 50 to 60 in good health.

The J gene is TRBJ1-1, the V gene TRBV7-9; no clear D gene. Per germline, CDR1 SEHNR and CDR2 FQNEAQ (reference sequence). The length of the CDR3 is 16 residues. Trimming shortened V by 4 bases and J by 2 bases, and 17 bases separated the two germline ends. CDR3: CASSSSRTDGNTEAFF. DNA of the CDR3: TGTGCCAGCAGCTCATCCAGAACCGACGGAAACACTGAAGCTTTCTTT. The full variable domain, its missing parts supplied by reference TRBV7-9 and TRBJ1-1, is DTGVSQNPRHKITKRGQNVTFRCDPISEHNRLYWYRQTLGQGPEFLTYFQNEAQLEKSRLLSDRFSAERPKGSFSTLEIQRTEQGDSAMYLCASSSSRTDGNTEAFFGQGTRLTVV.

V is TRBV10-3 and J is TRBJ1-3; D is unresolved. CDR1 ENHRY and CDR2 SYGVKD come from the germline V gene. V was trimmed by 6 bases and J by 3 bases, leaving 6 bases between them. This CDR3 comprises 12 residues. CDR3 DNA sequence: TGTGCCATCAGGGTGAATGGAAACACCATATATTTT. Protein sequence: CAIRVNGNTIYF.

The chain employs TRBV7-9 and TRBJ1-3; D unresolved. V shed 5 bases and J shed 0 bases, with 8 bases lying between them. The CDR3 has 14 amino acids. Per the germline V gene, CDR1 is SEHNR and CDR2 is FQNEAQ (reference sequence). The CDR3 reads CASSLLVSGNTIYF. DNA of the CDR3: TGTGCCAGCAGCCTATTAGTCTCTGGAAACACCATATATTTT.

V gene TRBV7-2 combines with J gene TRBJ2-7, with 8 bases lining up with TRBD2. CDR1 and CDR2 from the germline V gene are SGHTA and FQGNSA. The CDR3 sequence is 15 residues long. Trimming at V came to 5 bases and at J to 2 bases, leaving 8 bases not matched to a gene. The CDR3 reads CASSLSGSSPYEQYF. For the CDR3, the DNA is TGTGCCAGCAGCCTAAGCGGGAGTAGCCCCTACGAGCAGTACTTC.

This chain joins TRBV27 and TRBJ2-1; D gene unclear. In germline, CDR1 is MNHEY, CDR2 SMNVEV (reference sequence). The CDR3 loop spans 14 amino acids. V lost 4 bases, J lost 3 bases, and 10 bases lay in between. The CDR3 region has the DNA TGTGCCAGCAGTTCCGCGGATTACTACAATGAGCAGTTCTTC. Translated: CASSSADYYNEQFF.

J is TRBJ2-5 and V is TRBV7-8; D possibly uses TRBD1 or TRBD2 (5 bases each). The CDR3 loop spans 14 amino acids. V dropped 7 bases and J dropped 3 bases, with 15 bases sitting between them. The germline V gene has CDR1 SGHVS and CDR2 FQNEAQ. CDR3 nucleotide sequence: TGTGCCAGCACCTCCCCGTGGGACGAAGAGACCCAGTACTTC. It codes for CASTSPWDEETQYF.

V and J are TRBV2 and TRBJ2-7, with 10 bases matching TRBD1. The V gene end was trimmed by 6 bases and the J gene end by 3 bases; junction bases not matched to a gene: 2. Germline V lookup: CDR1 SNHLY, CDR2 FYNNEI. This CDR3 contains 13 residues. CDR3 nucleotide sequence: TGTGCCAGCAGCCGGACAGGGGGCTACGAGCAGTACTTC. Amino acids: CASSRTGGYEQYF.

This chain joins TRBV9 and TRBJ2-3; 10 bases align to TRBD2. Germline CDR1 is SGDLS and CDR2 is YYNGEE. V was pared by 4 bases and J by 1 base, with 12 bases of the junction left unmatched. The CDR3 has 18 amino acids. The DNA of the CDR3 is TGTGCCAGCAGCAGGGCTAGCGGGAGTCCCCTGGGCACAGATACGCAGTATTTT. Its translation is CASSRASGSPLGTDTQYF.

The rearrangement links TRBV5-6 to TRBJ2-7; 7 bases map to TRBD2. V lost 0 bases to trimming and J lost 0 bases; unmatched junction nucleotides: 6. The CDR3 sequence is 16 residues long. Per the germline V gene, CDR1 is SGHDT and CDR2 is YYEEEE. CDR3 sequence (DNA): TGTGCCAGCAGCTTGGAGGATAGCGGGTACTCCTACGAGCAGTACTTC. Translating gives CASSLEDSGYSYEQYF. The entire variable domain, with the rest obtained from reference TRBV5-6 and TRBJ2-7, is as follows: DAGVTQSPTHLIKTRGQQVTLRCSPKSGHDTVSWYQQALGQGPQFIFQYYEEEERQRGNFPDRFSGHQFPNYSSELNVNALLLGDSALYLCASSLEDSGYSYEQYFGPGTRLTVT.

The chain recombines TRBV7-9 with TRBJ1-2; 7 bases line up with TRBD1. The CDR3 spans 17 residues. V lost 5 bases, J lost 6 bases, and 18 bases stayed unmatched. CDR1 and CDR2 from the germline V gene are SEHNR and FQNEAQ (reference sequence). In nucleotides, the CDR3 is TGTGCCAGCAGCAACAAGAGGGACAGACCTTTGCATGATGGCTACACCTTC. Its translation: CASSNKRDRPLHDGYTF.

The J gene is TRBJ2-7, the V gene TRBV9, with 7 nucleotides matching TRBD1. The CDR3 is 14 amino acids. With V trimmed by 3 bases and J by 0 bases, 3 bases remained unmatched. Looked up from germline, CDR1 is SGDLS and CDR2 is YYNGEE. In DNA, the CDR3 is TGTGCCAGCAGCGGAGGGGGCAACTCCTACGAGCAGTACTTC. Encoded protein: CASSGGGNSYEQYF. The full variable domain, completed using reference TRBV9 and TRBJ2-7, is DSGVTQTPKHLITATGQRVTLRCSPRSGDLSVYWYQQSLDQGLQFLIQYYNGEERAKGNILERFSAQQFPDLHSELNLSSLELGDSALYFCASSGGGNSYEQYFGPGTRLTVT.

The rearrangement links TRBV13 to TRBJ2-7, with 10 bases matching TRBD1. Germline loops: CDR1 PRHDT, CDR2 FYEKMQ (reference sequence). The CDR3 is made up of 15 amino acids. Unmatched junction bases numbered 8, after V lost 5 bases and J lost 4 bases. This chain's CDR3 is CASSPGTGEIYEQYF. As DNA, the CDR3 is TGTGCCAGCAGCCCAGGGACAGGGGAAATATACGAGCAGTACTTC. The complete variable domain, with remaining parts taken from reference TRBV13 and TRBJ2-7, reads AAGVIQSPRHLIKEKRETATLKCYPIPRHDTVYWYQQGPGQDPQFLISFYEKMQSDKGSIPDRFSAQQFSDYHSELNMSSLELGDSALYFCASSPGTGEIYEQYFGPGTRLTVT.

The V call is TRBV6-4, the J call TRBJ2-1; 8 bases align to TRBD2. The V gene's germline CDR1 is MRHNA and CDR2 SNTAGT. The CDR3 runs to 14 residues. Trimming at V came to 4 bases and at J to 4 bases, leaving 3 bases not matched to a gene. CDR3 DNA sequence: TGTGCCAGCAGTGCGCTAGCGGGTTACAATGAGCAGTTCTTC. This sequence encodes CASSALAGYNEQFF.

Within the sample, this clone is medium-sized. The chain carries TRBV11-3 and TRBJ1-1; no clear D gene. Germline assignment: CDR1 SGHNT and CDR2 YENEEA. With 1 base removed from V and 3 bases from J, the gap between germline ends came to 6 bases. The CDR3 has 13 residues. The CDR3 region has the DNA TGTGCCAGCAGCTTAGGAAGGTACACTGAAGCTTTCTTT. Amino acids: CASSLGRYTEAFF. The full variable domain, rest sourced from reference TRBV11-3 and TRBJ1-1, is EAGVVQSPRYKIIEKKQPVAFWCNPISGHNTLYWYLQNLGQGPELLIRYENEEAVDDSQLPKDRFSAERLKGVDSTLKIQPAELGDSAVYLCASSLGRYTEAFFGQGTRLTVV.

The chain employs TRBV11-3 and TRBJ2-3, with no clear D. Per germline, CDR1 SGHNT and CDR2 YENEEA. CDR3 length equals 14 residues. V was shortened by 0 bases and J by 1 base, with 5 bases between the two germline ends. The CDR3 DNA follows: TGTGCCAGCAGCTTAGACAGAGGCACAGATACGCAGTATTTT. As protein: CASSLDRGTDTQYF.

In the case of this clone: The sample contains more than one DNA sequence encoding this CDR3. The gene calls are TRBV9 and TRBJ2-1, with unresolved D. This CDR3 contains 10 residues. Germline V gives CDR1 SGDLS, CDR2 YYNGEE. V shed 8 bases and J shed 6 bases, with 6 bases lying between them. This CDR3 reads CASSGNEQFF. In DNA, the CDR3 is TGTGCCAGTTCTGGCAATGAGCAGTTCTTC.

The J gene is TRBJ2-1, the V gene TRBV5-6, with TRBD2 matching 9 bases. The CDR3 covers 18 residues. The J segment lost 8 bases and the V segment lost 1 base, leaving 16 bases of the junction unmatched. Germline CDR1 reads SGHDT; CDR2 reads YYEEEE. The CDR3 nucleotides are TGTGCCAGCAGCTTGCGGTCGGCTAGCGGGAATCCCCGCGATGAGCAGTTCTTC. It translates to CASSLRSASGNPRDEQFF.

This clone has just a few counts. The chain recombines TRBV11-3 with TRBJ2-7; D is undetermined. The length of the CDR3 is 16 residues. Trimming stripped 2 bases from V and 4 bases from J, with 18 bases between. CDR1 and CDR2 (germline): SGHNT, YENEEA. The CDR3 DNA reads TGTGCCAGCAGCTTAAATTACGGGCATTTGCGGTACGAGCAGTACTTC. Residues: CASSLNYGHLRYEQYF.

The chain combines TRBV10-3 with TRBJ1-1, with TRBD1 identical over 7 bases. Per the germline V gene, CDR1 is ENHRY and CDR2 is SYGVKD. Unmatched junction bases numbered 3, after V lost 6 bases and J lost 8 bases. There are 11 residues in the CDR3. The CDR3, as DNA: TGTGCCATCAGGGGACAGACAGAAGCTTTCTTT. This encodes CAIRGQTEAFF.